Shown below are 21 T cell receptor beta chains from a single sample sequenced in a study of glioma-infiltrating T cells after dendritic cell vaccination. The time point denotes: after dendritic cell vaccination, including at tumor progression/relapse. Sequencing was performed with immunoSEQ multiplex PCR; in TCRdb, only in-frame clones are kept and a portion is missing. Altogether approximately 85,000 clones are present, around 84% being singletons, with the ten largest covering over 6.5%. The sequenced sample was blood, obtained after dendritic cell vaccination. These receptors came from a human donor with glioblastoma.

Only a few counts were recorded for this clone. The CDR3 sequence is CASSRTGAGNQPQHF. The CDR3 coding sequence is TGTGCCAGCAGTCGGACAGGGGCGGGCAATCAGCCCCAGCATTTT. The V call is TRBV6-5, the J call TRBJ1-5; 9 positions match TRBD1. Trimming removed 5 bases from V and 2 bases from J; junction bases left unmatched: 4. This CDR3 spans 15 amino acids. Germline V gene sequence: CDR1 MNHEY, CDR2 SVGAGI.

The chain uses TRBV18 and TRBJ1-1; D uncertain. Trimming took 2 bases from V and 1 from J, leaving 8 bases between them. The length of the CDR3 is 14 residues. Per the germline V gene, CDR1 is KGHSH and CDR2 is LQKENI. The DNA of the CDR3 is TGTGCCAGCTCACCAGGCGGAACGAACACTGAAGCTTTCTTT. Residues: CASSPGGTNTEAFF.

The J gene is TRBJ1-1, the V gene TRBV28; TRBD1 agrees at 8 bases. Looked up from germline, CDR1 is MDHEN and CDR2 is SYDVKM. This CDR3 is built from 15 residues. V gave up 5 bases and J gave up 6 bases; unmatched junction bases: 11. DNA of the CDR3: TGTGCCAGCAGTCGACGCCCTACAGGGGGGCCTGAAGCTTTCTTT. Its protein is CASSRRPTGGPEAFF.

The rearrangement uses TRBV13 and TRBJ2-5; D possibly corresponds to TRBD2 (6 bases). The CDR3 sequence is 15 residues long. Germline V CDR1 and CDR2: PRHDT, FYEKMQ (reference sequence). Deletions cut 2 bases from V and 5 bases from J, with 15 bases between. The CDR3 DNA reads TGTGCCAGCAGCTTACTAGGAGGGTATGAGGAGACCCAGTACTTC. Translated: CASSLLGGYEETQYF.

The chain joins TRBV18 to TRBJ1-1; 8 bases agree with TRBD1. This CDR3 region has 14 residues. V was clipped by 5 bases and J by 5 bases; unmatched bases: 7. The germline CDR1 and CDR2 sequences are KGHSH and LQKENI. In DNA, the CDR3 is TGTGCCAGCTCAGGACAGGGTGGGGTAACTGAAGCTTTCTTT. As protein: CASSGQGGVTEAFF.

This chain joins TRBV11-2 and TRBJ2-5; no definite D call. Germline assignment: CDR1 SGHAT and CDR2 FQNNGV. Trimming took 1 base from V and 2 from J, leaving 5 bases between them. The CDR3 totals 13 residues. CDR3 nucleotide sequence: TGTGCCAGCAGCTTAGTGGCACAAGAGACCCAGTACTTC. Protein product: CASSLVAQETQYF.

The J gene is TRBJ2-7, the V gene TRBV18, with 9 nucleotides matching TRBD1. The V and J ends lost 3 bases and 5 bases, in that order; junction bases with no gene match: 8. The CDR3 runs to 15 residues. CDR1 is KGHSH, CDR2 LQKENI, per germline. The CDR3 loop is CASSPPGQGPHEQYF. The CDR3 DNA reads as TGTGCCAGCTCACCTCCGGGACAGGGCCCCCACGAGCAGTACTTC.

V is TRBV27 and J is TRBJ1-1; a weak D match, TRBD1 (5 bases). Trimming left V 4 bases short and J 1 base short, with 13 bases between. Germline CDR1 and CDR2: MNHEY and SMNVEV (reference sequence). The CDR3 extends over 15 amino acids. The CDR3 DNA is TGTGCCAGCAGTTCCCTAGGACACCAGAACACTGAAGCTTTCTTT. This translates into CASSSLGHQNTEAFF.

Notes on this clone: The germline gene is not matched at one end of the junction; a read error may be the cause. The CDR3 region has the DNA TGTGCCAGCAGCTTGAGGCGGGAGCTTCCCTACAAGCAGTACTTC. Its protein is CASSLRRELPYKQYF. This chain joins TRBV5-4 and TRBJ2-7; 7 nucleotides match TRBD2. The germline gives CDR1 SGHNT, CDR2 YYREEE (reference sequence). The CDR3 is made up of 15 amino acids.

The rearrangement joins TRBV30 to TRBJ2-2; D might be TRBD2 (5 bases). Per the germline V gene, CDR1 is GTSNPN and CDR2 is SVGIG (reference sequence). The germline V and J ends were trimmed by 4 bases and 6 bases, with 12 bases remaining between them. CDR3 length: 13 amino acids. DNA of the CDR3: TGTGCCTGGATGTCGGGGAGCGCCGGGGAGCTGTTTTTT. Encoded protein: CAWMSGSAGELFF.

The CDR3 spells CASSPVANYGYTF. Written as DNA, the CDR3 is TGTGCCAGCAGCCCTGTAGCTAACTATGGCTACACCTTC. The V gene is TRBV7-2, the J gene TRBJ1-2; D is ambiguous. Germline CDR1 reads SGHTA; CDR2 reads FQGNSA. The CDR3 consists of 13 residues. The V gene lost 5 bases and the J gene lost 0 bases, with 7 bases spanning the gap.

V gene TRBV7-9 combines with J gene TRBJ2-7; 8 bases fit TRBD1. V trimming: 5 bases; J trimming: 5 bases; junction bases outside the gene matches: 5. The germline CDR1 and CDR2 sequences are SEHNR and FQNEAQ (reference sequence). This CDR3 contains 13 residues. CDR3: CASSNRGKNEQYF. CDR3 sequence (DNA): TGTGCCAGCAGCAACAGGGGGAAGAACGAGCAGTACTTC.

The V gene is TRBV4-1, the J gene TRBJ2-5, with D perhaps matching TRBD1 (5 bases). This CDR3 is built from 12 residues. CDR1 is MGHRA and CDR2 is YSYEKL in the germline V gene. The CDR3 coding sequence is TGCGCGACAGCTCCCCAAAGAGAGACCCAGTACTTC. Residues: CATAPQRETQYF.

Here the CDR3 reads CASSYTDFYGYTF. The DNA of the CDR3 is TGTGCCAGCAGTTACACGGACTTTTATGGCTACACCTTC. The rearrangement links TRBV6-5 to TRBJ1-2; D is unresolved. Trimming removed 2 bases at V and 5 bases at J, with 9 bases between. Germline V gene lookup returns CDR1 MNHEY and CDR2 SVGAGI. The CDR3 contains 13 residues.

This chain connects TRBV6-6 to TRBJ1-2; D not resolved. Germline loops: CDR1 MNHNY, CDR2 SVGAGI (reference sequence). CDR3 length equals 13 residues. Trimming took off 0 bases at V and 6 bases at J, with 8 bases between the two ends. The CDR3 DNA reads as TGTGCCAGCAGTTACTCACAACGGGATGGCTACACCTTC. Protein product: CASSYSQRDGYTF.

The V call is TRBV4-1, the J call TRBJ1-4; D not resolved. CDR3 length: 16 amino acids. Looked up from germline, CDR1 is MGHRA and CDR2 is YSYEKL. V dropped 4 bases and J dropped 4 bases, with 16 bases sitting between them. CDR3 in DNA: TGCGCCAGCAGCCGTTTCGAGTGGGCCTTTAATGAAAAACTGTTTTTT. Residues: CASSRFEWAFNEKLFF.

J is TRBJ2-1 and V is TRBV5-4; 12 nucleotides align to TRBD2. This CDR3 comprises 17 residues. Germline V gives CDR1 SGHNT, CDR2 YYREEE (reference sequence). Unmatched junction bases numbered 9, after V lost 4 bases and J lost 4 bases. CDR3 coding DNA: TGTGCCAGCAGCCCTACCCAAACTAGCGGGGGGTACAATGAGCAGTTCTTC. Translating gives CASSPTQTSGGYNEQFF.

This clone was picked up a small number of times. The rearrangement links TRBV28 to TRBJ1-3, with TRBD1 as a possible D gene (6 bases). This CDR3 has 14 residues. The germline CDR1 and CDR2 sequences are MDHEN and SYDVKM. The V and J ends lost 6 bases and 1 base respectively, with 10 bases between them. CDR3 loop: CASRPRGSGNTIYF. In DNA, the CDR3 is TGTGCCAGCAGACCCAGGGGTTCTGGAAACACCATATATTTT.

About this clone itself: The same CDR3 arises from other DNA sequences in this sample as well. The chain recombines TRBV9 with TRBJ1-1, with D possibly TRBD1 on 5 matching bases. V was shortened by 0 bases and J by 1 base, with 28 bases between the two germline ends. This CDR3 is built from 21 residues. Per germline, CDR1 SGDLS and CDR2 YYNGEE. The CDR3 DNA reads as TGTGCCAGCAGCGTAGGGGTGGGTGGGGGGACCCCCCATTCTAAGAACACTGAAGCTTTCTTT. It translates to CASSVGVGGGTPHSKNTEAFF.

V gene TRBV19 combines with J gene TRBJ2-1; D may be TRBD2 (6 bases). Germline assignment: CDR1 LNHDA and CDR2 SQIVND (reference sequence). The CDR3 length is 14 residues. V shed 6 bases and J shed 5 bases, with 14 bases lying between them. For the CDR3, the DNA is TGTGCCAGTAGACGAATTGGCGGGAACAATGAGCAGTTCTTC. It is translated as CASRRIGGNNEQFF.

The V gene is TRBV11-2, the J gene TRBJ1-2, with 7 bases that match TRBD1. This CDR3 region has 14 residues. Germline V CDR1 and CDR2: SGHAT, FQNNGV. The V gene end was trimmed by 3 bases and the J gene end by 5 bases; junction bases not matched to a gene: 6. Here the CDR3 reads CASSFARQGYGYTF. In DNA, the CDR3 is TGTGCCAGCAGCTTCGCTAGACAGGGTTATGGCTACACCTTC.